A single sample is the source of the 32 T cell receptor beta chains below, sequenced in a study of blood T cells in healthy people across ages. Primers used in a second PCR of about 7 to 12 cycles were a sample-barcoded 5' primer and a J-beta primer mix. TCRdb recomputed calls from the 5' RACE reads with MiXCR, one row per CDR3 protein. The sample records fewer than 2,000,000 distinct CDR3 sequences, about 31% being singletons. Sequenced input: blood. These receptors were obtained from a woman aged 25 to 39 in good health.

In DNA, the CDR3 is TGTGCCAGCAGTGCCCGACAGGGGATCGGTGGAAACACCATATATTTT. Amino acids: CASSARQGIGGNTIYF. The chain uses TRBV28 and TRBJ1-3; 8 bases are shared with TRBD1. CDR3 length equals 16 residues. The germline gives CDR1 MDHEN, CDR2 SYDVKM. The V and J ends lost 5 bases and 3 bases, in that order; junction bases with no gene match: 9.

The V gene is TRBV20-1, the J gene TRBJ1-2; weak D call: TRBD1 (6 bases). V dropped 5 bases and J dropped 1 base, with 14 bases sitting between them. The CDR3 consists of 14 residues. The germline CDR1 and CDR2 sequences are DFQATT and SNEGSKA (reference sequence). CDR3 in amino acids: CSAPTYRDNYGYTF. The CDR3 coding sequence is TGCAGTGCTCCGACCTACAGGGATAACTATGGCTACACCTTC.

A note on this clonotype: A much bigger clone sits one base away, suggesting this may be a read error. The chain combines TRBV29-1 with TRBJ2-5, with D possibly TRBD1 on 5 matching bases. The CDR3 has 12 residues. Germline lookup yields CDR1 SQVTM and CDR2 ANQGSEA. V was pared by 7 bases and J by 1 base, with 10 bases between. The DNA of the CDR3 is TGCAGCGGACAGAGAACCCAAGAGACCCAGTACTTC. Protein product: CSGQRTQETQYF.

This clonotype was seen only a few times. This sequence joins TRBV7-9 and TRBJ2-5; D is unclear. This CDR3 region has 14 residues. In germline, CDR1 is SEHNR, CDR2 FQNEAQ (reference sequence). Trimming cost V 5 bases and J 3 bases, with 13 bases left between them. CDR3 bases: TGTGCCAGCAGCCCACGGTTTCGGGAAGAGACCCAGTACTTC. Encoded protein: CASSPRFREETQYF.

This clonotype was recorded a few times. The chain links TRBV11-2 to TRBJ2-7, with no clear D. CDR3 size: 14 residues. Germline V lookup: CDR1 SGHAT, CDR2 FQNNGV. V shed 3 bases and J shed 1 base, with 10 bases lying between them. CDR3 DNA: TGTGCCAGCAGCTTTAACAGAGAGTCCTACGAGCAGTACTTC. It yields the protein CASSFNRESYEQYF.

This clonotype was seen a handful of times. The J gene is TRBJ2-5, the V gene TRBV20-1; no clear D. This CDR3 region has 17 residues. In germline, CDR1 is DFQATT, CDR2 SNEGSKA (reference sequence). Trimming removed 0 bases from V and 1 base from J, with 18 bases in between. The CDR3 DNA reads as TGCAGTGCTAGAGATAGGCCCAGATTTCATCCCCAAGAGACCCAGTACTTC. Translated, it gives CSARDRPRFHPQETQYF.

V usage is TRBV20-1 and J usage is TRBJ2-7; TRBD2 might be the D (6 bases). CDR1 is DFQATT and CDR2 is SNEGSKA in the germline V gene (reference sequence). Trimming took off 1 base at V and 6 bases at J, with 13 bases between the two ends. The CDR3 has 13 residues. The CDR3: CSARGRLDIEQYF. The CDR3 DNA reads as TGCAGTGCTAGAGGCCGACTAGACATCGAGCAGTACTTC.

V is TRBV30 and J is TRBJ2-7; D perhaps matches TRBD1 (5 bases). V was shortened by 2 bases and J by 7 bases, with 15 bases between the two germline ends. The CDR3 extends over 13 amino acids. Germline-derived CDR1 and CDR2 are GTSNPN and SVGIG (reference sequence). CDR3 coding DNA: TGTGCCTGGAGTCACTCCAGGGTCGGGGAGCAGTACTTC. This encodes CAWSHSRVGEQYF.

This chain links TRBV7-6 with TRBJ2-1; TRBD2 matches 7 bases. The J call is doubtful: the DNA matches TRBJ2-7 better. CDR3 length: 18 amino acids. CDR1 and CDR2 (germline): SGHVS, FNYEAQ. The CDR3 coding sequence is TGTGCCAGCAGCTTACATCGAGCGGGGTCCGCCTCCTACAATGAGCAGTACTTC. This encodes CASSLHRAGSASYNEQYF.

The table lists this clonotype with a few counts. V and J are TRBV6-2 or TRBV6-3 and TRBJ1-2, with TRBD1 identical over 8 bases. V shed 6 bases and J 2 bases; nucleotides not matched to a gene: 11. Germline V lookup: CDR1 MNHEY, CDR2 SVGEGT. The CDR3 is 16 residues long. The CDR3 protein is CASRWTGTNPNYGYTF. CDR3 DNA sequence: TGTGCCAGCAGGTGGACAGGGACGAATCCCAACTATGGCTACACCTTC.

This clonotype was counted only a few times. In DNA form, the CDR3 reads TGTGCCAGCTCACCGGAGGGGTGGCAGGAGACCCAGTACTTC. It encodes CASSPEGWQETQYF. The rearrangement uses TRBV18 and TRBJ2-5; tentatively, D is TRBD2 (6 bases). Germline V CDR1 and CDR2: KGHSH, LQKENI. V lost 3 bases and J lost 5, with 13 bases in between. This CDR3 is built from 14 residues.

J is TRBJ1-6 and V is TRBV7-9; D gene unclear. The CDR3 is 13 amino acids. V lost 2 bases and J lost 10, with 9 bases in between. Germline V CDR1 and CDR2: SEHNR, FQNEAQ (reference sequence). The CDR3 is CASSLTGESPLHF. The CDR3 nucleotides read TGTGCCAGCAGCTTAACTGGAGAATCACCCCTCCACTTT.

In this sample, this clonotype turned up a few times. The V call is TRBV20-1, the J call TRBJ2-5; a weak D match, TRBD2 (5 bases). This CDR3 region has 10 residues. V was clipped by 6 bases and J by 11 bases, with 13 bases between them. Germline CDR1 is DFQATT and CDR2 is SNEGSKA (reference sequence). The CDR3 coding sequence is TGCAGTGCATCCTTGGACTCTCAGTACTTC. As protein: CSASLDSQYF.

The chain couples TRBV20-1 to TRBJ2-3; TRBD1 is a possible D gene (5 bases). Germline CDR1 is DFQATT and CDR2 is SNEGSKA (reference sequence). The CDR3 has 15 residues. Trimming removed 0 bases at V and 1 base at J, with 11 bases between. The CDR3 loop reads CSARESQGRTDTQYF. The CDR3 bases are TGCAGTGCTAGAGAGTCCCAGGGCCGCACAGATACGCAGTATTTT.

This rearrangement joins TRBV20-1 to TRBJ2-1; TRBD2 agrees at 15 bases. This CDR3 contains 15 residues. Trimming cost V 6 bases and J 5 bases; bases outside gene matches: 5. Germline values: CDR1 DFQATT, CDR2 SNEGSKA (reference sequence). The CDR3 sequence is CSADGTSGRNNEQFF. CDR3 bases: TGCAGTGCGGACGGGACTAGCGGGAGGAACAATGAGCAGTTCTTC.

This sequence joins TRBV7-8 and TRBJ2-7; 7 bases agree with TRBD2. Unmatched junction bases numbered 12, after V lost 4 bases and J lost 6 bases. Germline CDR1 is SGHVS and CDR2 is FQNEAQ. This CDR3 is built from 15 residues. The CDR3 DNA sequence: TGTGCCAGCAGCTGGAGGGAGGGAAGATCGGGCGAGCAGTACTTC. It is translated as CASSWREGRSGEQYF.

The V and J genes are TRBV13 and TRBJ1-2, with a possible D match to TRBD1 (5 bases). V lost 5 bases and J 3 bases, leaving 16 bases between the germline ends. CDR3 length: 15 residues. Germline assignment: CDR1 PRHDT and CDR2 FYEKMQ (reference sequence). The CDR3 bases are TGTGCCAGCAGCCCGGGGCAGAGCGGGGACTATGGCTACACCTTC. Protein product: CASSPGQSGDYGYTF. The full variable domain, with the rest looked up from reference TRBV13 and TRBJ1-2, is AAGVIQSPRHLIKEKRETATLKCYPIPRHDTVYWYQQGPGQDPQFLISFYEKMQSDKGSIPDRFSAQQFSDYHSELNMSSLELGDSALYFCASSPGQSGDYGYTFGSGTRLTVV.

CDR3 sequence reads: CASSRRGALDEKLFF. The DNA of the CDR3 is TGTGCCAGCAGCAGAAGGGGGGCTCTGGATGAAAAACTGTTTTTT. This chain connects TRBV7-6 to TRBJ1-4; TRBD1 might be the D (6 bases). CDR3 length: 15 residues. Germline assignment: CDR1 SGHVS and CDR2 FNYEAQ. V was trimmed by 5 bases and J by 6 bases, leaving 16 bases between them.

This chain's CDR3 is CSARDFSGLTDTQYF. DNA of the CDR3: TGCAGTGCTAGAGATTTCAGCGGTCTCACAGATACGCAGTATTTT. The chain recombines TRBV20-1 with TRBJ2-3; TRBD2 is a possible D gene (5 bases). V was trimmed by 0 bases and J by 2 bases, leaving 12 bases between them. Germline V lookup: CDR1 DFQATT, CDR2 SNEGSKA (reference sequence). The CDR3 has 15 amino acids.

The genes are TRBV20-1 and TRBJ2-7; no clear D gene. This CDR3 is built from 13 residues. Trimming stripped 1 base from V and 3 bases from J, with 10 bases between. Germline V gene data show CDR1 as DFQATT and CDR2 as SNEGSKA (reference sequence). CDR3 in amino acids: CSARVPVDYEQYF. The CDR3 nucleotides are TGCAGTGCTAGAGTTCCCGTGGACTACGAGCAGTACTTC.

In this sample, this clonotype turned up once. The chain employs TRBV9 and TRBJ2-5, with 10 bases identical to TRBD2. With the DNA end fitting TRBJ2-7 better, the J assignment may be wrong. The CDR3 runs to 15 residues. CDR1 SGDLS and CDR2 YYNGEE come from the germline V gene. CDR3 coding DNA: TGTGCCAGCAGCCCCCGAGCGGGAGGGCCGAACGAGCAGTACTTC. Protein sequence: CASSPRAGGPNEQYF.

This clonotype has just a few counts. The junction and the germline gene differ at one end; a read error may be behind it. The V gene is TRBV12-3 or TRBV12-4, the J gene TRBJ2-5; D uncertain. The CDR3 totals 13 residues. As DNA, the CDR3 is TGTGCCAGGAGTTTCTTCGGTGCAGAGACCCAGTACTTC. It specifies CARSFFGAETQYF.

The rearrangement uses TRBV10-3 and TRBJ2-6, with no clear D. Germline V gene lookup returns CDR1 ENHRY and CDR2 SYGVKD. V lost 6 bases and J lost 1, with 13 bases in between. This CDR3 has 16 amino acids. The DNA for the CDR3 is TGTGCCATCAGCCCCCCAACGACGTCTGGGGCCAACGTCCTGACTTTC. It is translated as CAISPPTTSGANVLTF.

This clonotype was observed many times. The DNA for the CDR3 is TGTGCCAGCAGTTTAAAACTGACAGGGAGGGCCGGGGAGCTGTTTTTT. The encoded protein is CASSLKLTGRAGELFF. The J gene is TRBJ2-2, the V gene TRBV12-3 or TRBV12-4, with D perhaps matching TRBD1 or TRBD2 (7 bases each). The length of the CDR3 is 16 residues. Trimming pared 2 bases from V and 6 bases from J, leaving 16 bases between.

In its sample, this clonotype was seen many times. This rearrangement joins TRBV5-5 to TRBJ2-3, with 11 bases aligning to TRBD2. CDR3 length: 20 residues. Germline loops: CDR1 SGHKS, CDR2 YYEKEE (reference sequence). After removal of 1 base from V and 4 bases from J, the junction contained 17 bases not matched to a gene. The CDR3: CASSLQLGTSGLSFADTQYF. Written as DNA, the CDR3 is TGTGCCAGCAGCTTGCAATTGGGGACTAGCGGACTAAGTTTCGCAGATACGCAGTATTTT. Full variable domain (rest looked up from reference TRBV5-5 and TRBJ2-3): DAGVTQSPTHLIKTRGQQVTLRCSPISGHKSVSWYQQVLGQGPQFIFQYYEKEERGRGNFPDRFSARQFPNYSSELNVNALLLGDSALYLCASSLQLGTSGLSFADTQYFGPGTRLTVL.

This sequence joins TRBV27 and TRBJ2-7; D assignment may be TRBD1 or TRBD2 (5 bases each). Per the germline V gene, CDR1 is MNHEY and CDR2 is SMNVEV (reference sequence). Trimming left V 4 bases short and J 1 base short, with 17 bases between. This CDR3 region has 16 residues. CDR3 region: CASSSLVRGRSYEQYF. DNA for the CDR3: TGTGCCAGCAGTTCCCTCGTGAGGGGTCGTTCCTACGAGCAGTACTTC.

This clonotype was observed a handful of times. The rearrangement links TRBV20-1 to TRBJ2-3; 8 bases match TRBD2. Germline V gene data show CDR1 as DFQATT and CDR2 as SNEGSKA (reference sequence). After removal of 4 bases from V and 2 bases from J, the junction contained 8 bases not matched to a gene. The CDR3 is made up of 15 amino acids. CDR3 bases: TGCAGTGCTAACGGCGGGGGGCCCCACACAGATACGCAGTATTTT. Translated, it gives CSANGGGPHTDTQYF.

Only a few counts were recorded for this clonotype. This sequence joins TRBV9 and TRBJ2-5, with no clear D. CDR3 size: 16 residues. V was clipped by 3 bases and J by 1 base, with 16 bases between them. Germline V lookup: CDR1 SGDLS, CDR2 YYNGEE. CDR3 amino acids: CASSGLGWNLQETQYF. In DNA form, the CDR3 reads TGTGCCAGCAGCGGCCTAGGGTGGAACCTCCAAGAGACCCAGTACTTC. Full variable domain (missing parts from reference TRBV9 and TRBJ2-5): DSGVTQTPKHLITATGQRVTLRCSPRSGDLSVYWYQQSLDQGLQFLIQYYNGEERAKGNILERFSAQQFPDLHSELNLSSLELGDSALYFCASSGLGWNLQETQYFGPGTRLLVL.

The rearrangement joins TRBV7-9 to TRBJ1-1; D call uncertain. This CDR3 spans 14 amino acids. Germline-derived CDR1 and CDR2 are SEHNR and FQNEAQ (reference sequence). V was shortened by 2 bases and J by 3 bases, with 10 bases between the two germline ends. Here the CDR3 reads CASSLNSMDTEAFF. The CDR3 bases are TGTGCCAGCAGCTTAAATTCGATGGACACTGAAGCTTTCTTT.

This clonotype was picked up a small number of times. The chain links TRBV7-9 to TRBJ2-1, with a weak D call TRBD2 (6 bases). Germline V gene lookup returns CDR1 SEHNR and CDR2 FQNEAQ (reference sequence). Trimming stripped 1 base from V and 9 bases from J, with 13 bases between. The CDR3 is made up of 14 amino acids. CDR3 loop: CASSLVASGVEQFF. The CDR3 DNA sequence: TGTGCCAGCAGCTTAGTAGCGTCGGGGGTTGAGCAGTTCTTC.

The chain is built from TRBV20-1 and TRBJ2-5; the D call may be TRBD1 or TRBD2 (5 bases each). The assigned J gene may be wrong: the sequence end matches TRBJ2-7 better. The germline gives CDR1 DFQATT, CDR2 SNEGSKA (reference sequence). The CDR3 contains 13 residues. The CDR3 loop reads CSAHRGRDGEQYF. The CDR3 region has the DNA TGCAGTGCTCATCGCGGACGGGACGGCGAGCAGTACTTC.

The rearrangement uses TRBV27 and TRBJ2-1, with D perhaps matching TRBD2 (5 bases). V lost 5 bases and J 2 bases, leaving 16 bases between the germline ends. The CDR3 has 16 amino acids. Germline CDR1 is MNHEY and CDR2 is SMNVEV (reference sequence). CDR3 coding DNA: TGTGCCAGCAGTCCGGGGATAGTAGGCGCCTACAATGAGCAGTTCTTC. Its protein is CASSPGIVGAYNEQFF.